Each of the 30 T cell receptor beta chains below was sequenced from the same sample in a study of OX40 agonist ivuxolimab in advanced cancers. Sequencing used immunoSEQ multiplex PCR; TCRdb keeps in-frame clones, though not all of them. The repertoire holds roughly 73,000 clones, with around nine tenths as singletons. Material: CD4+ or CD8+ T cells sorted from blood, obtained in a trial of the OX40 agonist ivuxolimab. The receptors here all came from an adult with an advanced solid tumor such as melanoma, head and neck, liver or kidney cancer.

CDR3 DNA: TGTGCCAGCAGCCCGACAGGGTTCGACTATGGCTACACCTTC. Translated: CASSPTGFDYGYTF. V and J are TRBV5-6 and TRBJ1-2; 7 bases are shared with TRBD1. The J segment lost 3 bases and the V segment lost 4 bases, leaving 6 bases of the junction unmatched. The germline gives CDR1 SGHDT, CDR2 YYEEEE. The CDR3 consists of 14 residues.

The rearrangement uses TRBV15 and TRBJ2-7; D uncertain. CDR3 length: 13 residues. In germline, CDR1 is LNHNV, CDR2 YYDKDF (reference sequence). Between the trimmed V and J ends, which lost 0 bases and 3 bases, there was a span of 6 bases. Written as DNA, the CDR3 is TGTGCCACCAGCAGAGATTTAGGCTACGAGCAGTACTTC. It specifies CATSRDLGYEQYF.

This clone was counted only a few times. The chain has TRBV27 and TRBJ2-7; 8 bases map to TRBD2. CDR3 size: 15 residues. The V gene end was trimmed by 5 bases and the J gene end by 4 bases; junction bases not matched to a gene: 10. CDR1 MNHEY and CDR2 SMNVEV come from the germline V gene (reference sequence). The CDR3 nucleotides read TGTGCCAGCAGTCCCCGGGGGGGGCAGGTTTACGAGCAGTACTTC. This codes for CASSPRGGQVYEQYF.

J is TRBJ1-4 and V is TRBV2; D ambiguous. With 6 bases removed from V and 6 bases from J, the gap between germline ends came to 11 bases. The CDR3 is 13 residues long. Germline CDR1 and CDR2: SNHLY and FYNNEI. For the CDR3, the DNA is TGTGCCAGCAGCACAGACACGGATGAAAAACTGTTTTTT. Translating it yields CASSTDTDEKLFF.

V usage is TRBV11-3 and J usage is TRBJ2-3, with 8 bases identical to TRBD2. The V gene's germline CDR1 is SGHNT and CDR2 YENEEA. V lost 5 bases and J lost 7; bases outside the gene matches: 11. The length of the CDR3 is 15 residues. The CDR3 reads CASSPASGGGNTQYF. CDR3 bases: TGTGCCAGCAGCCCGGCGAGCGGCGGGGGGAATACGCAGTATTTT.

The CDR3: CASSGGQGATEPQHF. The CDR3 nucleotides are TGTGCCAGCAGTGGGGGACAGGGGGCAACGGAGCCCCAGCATTTT. The chain links TRBV6-1 to TRBJ1-5; 12 bases align to TRBD1. The germline gives CDR1 MNHNS, CDR2 SASEGT. The CDR3 covers 15 residues. J gave up 8 bases and V 4 bases, and 6 bases lay outside the gene matches.

The chain links TRBV6-1 to TRBJ2-5; 9 nucleotides line up with TRBD1. This CDR3 is built from 14 residues. Germline lookup yields CDR1 MNHNS and CDR2 SASEGT. V trimming: 6 bases; J trimming: 2 bases; junction bases outside the gene matches: 4. CDR3 sequence reads: CASSAGTGQETQYF. Written as DNA, the CDR3 is TGTGCCAGCAGCGCCGGGACAGGGCAAGAGACCCAGTACTTC.

The chain employs TRBV6-1 and TRBJ2-1; 9 nucleotides line up with TRBD2. CDR3 length: 17 amino acids. Germline assignment: CDR1 MNHNS and CDR2 SASEGT. Trimming took 0 bases from V and 7 from J; bases not matched to a gene: 10. CDR3 DNA: TGTGCCAGCAGTGAAGCGGTGGTAGCGGGAGTGCGGAATGAGCAGTTCTTC. This encodes CASSEAVVAGVRNEQFF.

J is TRBJ2-7 and V is TRBV6-5, with D possibly called TRBD1 or TRBD2 (5 bases each). Trimming pared 5 bases from V and 3 bases from J, leaving 8 bases between. The CDR3 spans 12 residues. In germline, CDR1 is MNHEY, CDR2 SVGAGI. For the CDR3, the DNA is TGTGCCAGCAGTGGGGGTGACTACGAGCAGTACTTC. Its protein product is CASSGGDYEQYF.

The rearrangement joins TRBV4-3 to TRBJ1-1; the D is unclear. The CDR3 loop spans 13 amino acids. CDR1 is LGHNA and CDR2 is YSLEER in the germline V gene. The V and J ends lost 1 base and 6 bases respectively, with 9 bases between them. The CDR3 protein is CASSQVRNSEAFF. The CDR3 nucleotides read TGCGCCAGCAGCCAAGTACGAAACTCTGAAGCTTTCTTT.

V and J are TRBV5-1 and TRBJ2-1, with TRBD2 matching 10 bases. The trim removed 7 bases at V and 9 bases at J, leaving 16 bases unmatched. CDR1 is SGHRS, CDR2 YFSETQ, per germline. This CDR3 region has 16 residues. This CDR3 reads CASSISIAGGLGEQFF. The CDR3 coding sequence is TGCGCCAGCTCTATTTCTATAGCGGGAGGTCTCGGTGAGCAGTTCTTC.

The J gene is TRBJ2-1, the V gene TRBV4-1, with TRBD2 matching 9 bases. The CDR3 totals 16 residues. The V gene's germline CDR1 is MGHRA and CDR2 YSYEKL. Trimming at V came to 0 bases and at J to 9 bases, leaving 9 bases not matched to a gene. CDR3 sequence reads: CASSQEAGTSFGEQFF. The CDR3 coding sequence is TGCGCCAGCAGCCAAGAGGCCGGGACTAGCTTCGGTGAGCAGTTCTTC.

Here the CDR3 DNA reads TGTGCCAGCGCACAAGCCGGGACTACGAACACCGGGGAGCTGTTTTTT. Its translation: CASAQAGTTNTGELFF. The chain uses TRBV11-2 and TRBJ2-2; 7 bases align to TRBD2. V lost 8 bases to trimming and J lost 0 bases; unmatched junction nucleotides: 9. The CDR3 contains 16 residues. Germline loops: CDR1 SGHAT, CDR2 FQNNGV.

V usage is TRBV10-3 and J usage is TRBJ1-1; TRBD1 aligns across 7 bases. V shed 5 bases, J shed 0 bases, and the junction held 6 bases outside the gene matches. This CDR3 is built from 15 residues. Germline CDR1 ENHRY, CDR2 SYGVKD. CDR3 bases: TGTGCCATCAGTAAAGGGACAGTTCTGAACACTGAAGCTTTCTTT. Amino acid sequence: CAISKGTVLNTEAFF.

V usage is TRBV28 and J usage is TRBJ1-1, with TRBD1 identical over 9 bases. Germline CDR1 is MDHEN and CDR2 is SYDVKM. J was trimmed by 2 bases and V by 6 bases; bases with no gene match: 7. CDR3 size: 15 residues. Here the CDR3 reads CASRVRGQGNTEAFF. The CDR3 DNA reads as TGTGCCAGCAGAGTTAGGGGACAGGGTAACACTGAAGCTTTCTTT.

The chain recombines TRBV28 with TRBJ2-1; 9 bases align to TRBD2. The V and J ends lost 7 bases and 8 bases, in that order; junction bases with no gene match: 9. In germline, CDR1 is MDHEN, CDR2 SYDVKM. This CDR3 has 14 residues. The CDR3 region is CASKVAGAKDEQFF. DNA for the CDR3: TGTGCCAGCAAGGTAGCGGGAGCTAAGGATGAGCAGTTCTTC.

The J gene is TRBJ1-5, the V gene TRBV2, with D perhaps matching TRBD1 (6 bases). The CDR3 length is 18 residues. Germline V lookup: CDR1 SNHLY, CDR2 FYNNEI. Trimming stripped 3 bases from V and 0 bases from J, with 18 bases between. The CDR3: CASSDFYRAGYSNQPQHF. CDR3 DNA sequence: TGTGCCAGCAGTGACTTTTACAGGGCTGGGTATAGCAATCAGCCCCAGCATTTT.

The chain couples TRBV5-1 to TRBJ2-1; tentative D call: TRBD1 (6 bases). CDR1 is SGHRS, CDR2 YFSETQ, per germline. This CDR3 is built from 11 residues. V shed 7 bases and J shed 9 bases, with 11 bases lying between them. The CDR3 region is CASGGHIEQFF. The DNA for the CDR3 is TGCGCCAGCGGGGGCCACATTGAGCAGTTCTTC. The entire variable domain, with the rest obtained from reference TRBV5-1 and TRBJ2-1, is as follows: KAGVTQTPRYLIKTRGQQVTLSCSPISGHRSVSWYQQTPGQGLQFLFEYFSETQRNKGNFPGRFSGRQFSNSRSEMNVSTLELGDSALYLCASGGHIEQFFGPGTRLTVL.

This chain joins TRBV4-2 and TRBJ2-1; TRBD2 is a possible D gene (5 bases). CDR1 LGHNA and CDR2 YNFKEQ come from the germline V gene. The CDR3 is made up of 17 amino acids. V lost 3 bases and J 0 bases, leaving 15 bases between the germline ends. The CDR3 loop is CASSHLKRWASYNEQFF. In DNA, the CDR3 is TGTGCCAGCAGCCATTTAAAGCGGTGGGCCTCCTACAATGAGCAGTTCTTC.

This sequence joins TRBV6-6 and TRBJ1-3; tentative D call: TRBD1 (5 bases). Germline V gives CDR1 MNHNY, CDR2 SVGAGI (reference sequence). The CDR3 is 14 residues long. Trimming took off 6 bases at V and 3 bases at J, with 12 bases between the two ends. CDR3 loop: CASRQDSGGNTIYF. The CDR3 region has the DNA TGTGCCAGCAGACAAGACAGTGGTGGAAACACCATATATTTT.

Points on this clone: At one end the junction does not follow the germline gene, possibly because of a read error. V is TRBV7-7 and J is TRBJ2-1, with 10 bases matching TRBD2. CDR1 is SSHAT and CDR2 is FNYEAQ in the germline V gene (reference sequence). CDR3 length: 15 residues. CDR3 DNA sequence: TGTGCTAGCAGCCAAGGAGCGGGAGGGAACAATGAGCAGTTCTTC. This gives the protein CASSQGAGGNNEQFF.

V and J are TRBV5-1 and TRBJ1-2; D remains ambiguous. This CDR3 is 13 amino acids long. Germline assignment: CDR1 SGHRS and CDR2 YFSETQ. Trimming removed 5 bases at V and 5 bases at J, with 13 bases between. This CDR3 reads CASRDIQQYGYTF. In nucleotides, the CDR3 is TGCGCCAGCAGGGATATACAGCAGTATGGCTACACCTTC.

This clone was observed once. The chain couples TRBV7-7 to TRBJ2-2; no definite D call. Per the germline V gene, CDR1 is SSHAT and CDR2 is FNYEAQ (reference sequence). CDR3 length: 13 amino acids. V was clipped by 6 bases and J by 6 bases, with 11 bases between them. CDR3 bases: TGTGCCAGCAGTGAATTGGGTTCCGGGGAGCTGTTTTTT. This encodes CASSELGSGELFF.

The V call is TRBV30, the J call TRBJ1-4; 8 bases map to TRBD1. V gave up 2 bases and J gave up 6 bases; unmatched junction bases: 5. The CDR3 is made up of 14 amino acids. Germline CDR1 is GTSNPN and CDR2 is SVGIG (reference sequence). CDR3 region: CAWSTRGLDEKLFF. In DNA form, the CDR3 reads TGTGCCTGGAGTACCAGGGGGCTGGATGAAAAACTGTTTTTT.

J is TRBJ1-2 and V is TRBV30; weak D call: TRBD1 (5 bases). CDR1 GTSNPN and CDR2 SVGIG come from the germline V gene (reference sequence). CDR3 length: 12 amino acids. The V end lost 8 bases, the J end lost 6 bases, and 16 bases lay between the germline ends. The CDR3 sequence: CARGLGEDGYTF. CDR3 nucleotide sequence: TGTGCCCGGGGATTAGGGGAGGATGGCTACACCTTC.

This clone was counted between two and nine times. The chain uses TRBV19 and TRBJ2-5; 14 bases are shared with TRBD2. V lost 4 bases, J lost 5 bases, and 9 bases stayed unmatched. From germline, CDR1 is LNHDA and CDR2 SQIVND (reference sequence). The CDR3 extends over 17 amino acids. For the CDR3, the DNA is TGTGCCAGTAGTAAGAGACTAGCGGGGGGGATCTGGGAGACCCAGTACTTC. This encodes CASSKRLAGGIWETQYF. Full variable domain (remainder filled in from reference TRBV19 and TRBJ2-5): DGGITQSPKYLFRKEGQNVTLSCEQNLNHDAMYWYRQDPGQGLRLIYYSQIVNDFQKGDIAEGYSVSREKKESFPLTVTSAQKNPTAFYLCASSKRLAGGIWETQYFGPGTRLLVL.

The chain employs TRBV4-2 and TRBJ2-1; 9 nucleotides align to TRBD2. Trimming cost V 3 bases and J 7 bases; bases outside gene matches: 7. CDR3 length: 15 amino acids. Per germline, CDR1 LGHNA and CDR2 YNFKEQ. CDR3 residues: CASSHGAGGRNEQFF. CDR3 in DNA: TGTGCCAGCAGCCATGGAGCGGGGGGCCGAAATGAGCAGTTCTTC.

The chain joins TRBV7-2 to TRBJ1-1; D is uncertain. CDR1 and CDR2 from the germline V gene are SGHTA and FQGNSA. The CDR3 length is 14 residues. V was cut by 4 bases and J by 3 bases, with 12 bases left in between. As DNA, the CDR3 is TGTGCCAGCAGCTCAAGGCGGTTCGACACTGAAGCTTTCTTT. Translated: CASSSRRFDTEAFF.

The chain uses TRBV5-4 and TRBJ2-2; D gene uncertain. V was pared by 3 bases and J by 1 base, with 7 bases between. This CDR3 has 14 residues. Germline V gene data show CDR1 as SGHNT and CDR2 as YYREEE (reference sequence). CDR3 sequence reads: CASSSQMNTGELFF. CDR3 nucleotide sequence: TGTGCCAGCAGCTCACAAATGAACACCGGGGAGCTGTTTTTT.

CDR3 protein: CSATTGRQETQYF. For the CDR3, the DNA is TGCAGCGCCACGACAGGGAGGCAAGAGACCCAGTACTTC. V gene TRBV29-1 combines with J gene TRBJ2-5; D is perhaps TRBD1 (7 bases). This CDR3 spans 13 amino acids. Trimming cost V 7 bases and J 2 bases, with 14 bases left between them. Germline V gene data show CDR1 as SQVTM and CDR2 as ANQGSEA.